This entry features one T cell receptor (beta chain) sequence. This entry is derived from a study of blood T cell repertoires in COVID-19. From germline, CDR1 is SGHVS and CDR2 FQNEAQ. This CDR3 is built from 15 residues. Trimming shortened V by 1 base and J by 5 bases, and 14 bases separated the two germline ends. Sequencing was performed with immunoSEQ multiplex PCR; in TCRdb, only in-frame clones are kept and a portion is missing. The data hold tens of thousands of clones, with more than 70% observed a single time. The sequence was collected from an older man with acute or convalescent COVID-19. The sample taken for sequencing was peripheral blood. The chain couples TRBV7-8 to TRBJ2-5; a weak D match, TRBD2 (6 bases). The CDR3 here is CASSLEMGGEETQYF. Written as DNA, the CDR3 is TGTGCCAGCAGCTTAGAAATGGGCGGGGAGGAGACCCAGTACTTC.